The present TCR beta chain was sequenced within a study of T cells after yellow fever vaccination. Study details: For low cell numbers, libraries were made with SMART-Seq v4 Ultra Low Input.

They built TCR cDNA with 5'RACE template switching, a step that put in a universal primer site and UMIs. TCRdb processed the 5' RACE reads anew with MiXCR; each CDR3 protein has one entry. Here the sample spans approximately 330,000 distinct CDR3 sequences, 4.1% being singletons. Study-wide results and caveats: In post-booster samples, most primary-vaccination clones reappeared (approximately 95% CD4, 70% to 90% CD8). Abundant clonotypes from the bulk population could have been carried over as contaminants into FACS-sorted repertoires.

This clonotype was picked up a small number of times. No antigen is known for it. Sample: PBMCs, taken 5 days after the yellow fever booster vaccination. This receptor was identified in a young man who received the YFV17D yellow fever vaccine.

This chain's CDR3 is CASSPNLYRNIQYF. The CDR3 DNA sequence: TGTGCCAGCAGCCCCAACCTCTACAGAAACATTCAGTACTTC. This chain connects TRBV7-2 to TRBJ2-4, with unresolved D. Trimming pared 5 bases from V and 6 bases from J, leaving 14 bases between. The V gene's germline CDR1 is SGHTA and CDR2 FQGNSA. The CDR3 totals 14 residues.